These 28 T cell receptor beta chains were sequenced from one sample in a study of response to subunit inactivated influenza vaccine. Via MiXCR, TCRdb re-called the RT-PCR reads, giving one row per CDR3 protein. Here the sample spans approximately 530,000 distinct CDR3 sequences, 10% to 15% being singletons. The starting material was PBMCs from blood, obtained roughly 6 weeks after vaccination. Every receptor here comes from a man aged 50 to 59 who received an inactivated influenza vaccine.

The rearrangement joins TRBV14 to TRBJ2-7; 8 nucleotides match TRBD1. CDR3 length equals 15 residues. Germline V gene sequence: CDR1 SGHDN, CDR2 FVKESK. Trimming cost V 1 base and J 2 bases; bases outside gene matches: 4. CDR3 bases: TGTGCCAGCAGCCAAGTGGGACAGGAGACCTACGAGCAGTACTTC. Translated: CASSQVGQETYEQYF.

This chain connects TRBV2 to TRBJ2-6, with D maybe TRBD2 (6 bases). Germline CDR1 is SNHLY and CDR2 is FYNNEI. Trimming cost V 5 bases and J 0 bases, with 20 bases left between them. The CDR3 covers 19 residues. The CDR3 loop reads CASSLVSGTFSSGANVLTF. CDR3 in DNA: TGTGCCAGCAGTTTAGTGAGTGGGACTTTCAGCTCTGGGGCCAACGTCCTGACTTTC.

This clonotype appeared many times. The chain is built from TRBV10-3 and TRBJ2-3; 8 nucleotides match TRBD1. V trimming: 6 bases; J trimming: 0 bases; junction bases outside the gene matches: 8. CDR3 size: 16 residues. The V gene's germline CDR1 is ENHRY and CDR2 SYGVKD. The CDR3, as DNA: TGTGCCATCAGCCGGGACAGGTTAGCTAGCACAGATACGCAGTATTTT. This encodes CAISRDRLASTDTQYF.

This clonotype was seen at least ten times. This chain joins TRBV6-2 or TRBV6-3 and TRBJ2-7; 8 bases match TRBD1. CDR3 length equals 15 residues. CDR1 is MNHEY, CDR2 SVGEGT, per germline. V lost 6 bases, J lost 5 bases, and 12 bases stayed unmatched. The CDR3 DNA reads TGTGCCAGCAGGACAGGGGAATGGGGTTTCGACGAGCAGTACTTC. It translates to CASRTGEWGFDEQYF.

The gene calls are TRBV5-5 and TRBJ1-2; D may be TRBD1 (5 bases). V dropped 2 bases and J dropped 7 bases, with 9 bases sitting between them. Germline V gives CDR1 SGHKS, CDR2 YYEKEE (reference sequence). This CDR3 contains 12 residues. DNA for the CDR3: TGTGCCAGCAGCTTTGAGGGGTCTGGCTACACCTTC. Protein product: CASSFEGSGYTF.

The CDR3 DNA sequence: TGCAGTGCTAGGACTAGCGGGGGGAGGACAGATACGCAGTATTTT. It is translated as CSARTSGGRTDTQYF. This chain joins TRBV20-1 and TRBJ2-3; 13 bases line up with TRBD2. V shed 3 bases, J shed 3 bases, and the junction held 3 bases outside the gene matches. There are 15 residues in the CDR3. The germline gives CDR1 DFQATT, CDR2 SNEGSKA (reference sequence).

The gene calls are TRBV7-2 and TRBJ2-7; no clear D. The germline CDR1 and CDR2 sequences are SGHTA and FQGNSA. This CDR3 has 14 residues. V was pared by 0 bases and J by 2 bases, with 8 bases between. This chain's CDR3 is CASSLASDTYEQYF. CDR3 coding DNA: TGTGCCAGCAGCTTAGCCTCAGATACCTACGAGCAGTACTTC.

This clonotype was counted a few times. The J gene is TRBJ1-2, the V gene TRBV30, with D tentatively TRBD1 (6 bases). The CDR3 is 13 residues long. Germline loops: CDR1 GTSNPN, CDR2 SVGIG (reference sequence). V was shortened by 0 bases and J by 2 bases, with 7 bases between the two germline ends. The CDR3 here is CAWSVTGNYGYTF. The DNA for the CDR3 is TGTGCCTGGAGTGTTACAGGGAACTATGGCTACACCTTC.

The rearrangement joins TRBV5-6 to TRBJ1-2; no reliable D call. The CDR3 runs 15 residues. The V and J ends lost 2 bases and 6 bases respectively, with 17 bases between them. Germline V CDR1 and CDR2: SGHDT, YYEEEE. CDR3 loop: CASSFSGRTYDGYTF. CDR3 sequence (DNA): TGTGCCAGCAGCTTTAGCGGACGTACATACGATGGCTACACCTTC.

This clonotype was counted a few times. The chain carries TRBV7-9 and TRBJ2-3; either TRBD1 or TRBD2 may fit D (5 bases each). The CDR3 covers 14 residues. Trimming pared 4 bases from V and 4 bases from J, leaving 12 bases between. From germline, CDR1 is SEHNR and CDR2 FQNEAQ (reference sequence). The CDR3 reads CASSSGTVSDTQYF. Here the CDR3 DNA reads TGTGCCAGCAGCTCGGGGACGGTGTCAGATACGCAGTATTTT.

This clonotype was counted between two and nine times. The DNA of the CDR3 is TGTGCCAGCAGCTTGAGGCCTACCACAGGGGCCACCTTCAAGGGATACTATGGCTACACCTTC. Translating gives CASSLRPTTGATFKGYYGYTF. This rearrangement joins TRBV5-4 to TRBJ1-2, with 7 positions matching TRBD1. Losses at the gene ends were 1 base for V and 3 bases for J; bases not matched to a gene: 24. Germline CDR1 SGHNT, CDR2 YYREEE (reference sequence). This CDR3 has 21 amino acids.

The chain carries TRBV7-2 and TRBJ2-5; D gene ambiguous. Germline V gives CDR1 SGHTA, CDR2 FQGNSA. CDR3 length: 15 residues. Trimming removed 5 bases at V and 0 bases at J, with 13 bases between. The CDR3 bases are TGTGCCAGCAGCCCCCACCTCAGGTACCAAGAGACCCAGTACTTC. This encodes CASSPHLRYQETQYF.

This clonotype appeared a few times. This chain joins TRBV12-3 or TRBV12-4 and TRBJ2-2, with D tentatively TRBD1 or TRBD2 (5 bases each). Between the trimmed V and J ends, which lost 3 bases and 6 bases, there was a span of 20 bases. CDR3 length equals 17 residues. CDR3 DNA sequence: TGTGCCAGCAGTTTCGCCGGGACGCCCAGAGGCGCCGGGGAGCTGTTTTTT. Translated: CASSFAGTPRGAGELFF.

The chain couples TRBV20-1 to TRBJ2-2, with TRBD1 identical over 9 bases. V lost 6 bases and J lost 4; bases outside the gene matches: 12. Germline-derived CDR1 and CDR2 are DFQATT and SNEGSKA (reference sequence). This CDR3 comprises 16 residues. The CDR3 region has the DNA TGCAGTGCCAGGTCGCCAGGGACAGGGATCACCGGGGAGCTGTTTTTT. The encoded protein is CSARSPGTGITGELFF.

This rearrangement joins TRBV27 to TRBJ2-1; TRBD1 might be the D (6 bases). Germline CDR1 is MNHEY and CDR2 is SMNVEV (reference sequence). V was cut by 4 bases and J by 6 bases, with 22 bases left in between. There are 17 residues in the CDR3. The DNA for the CDR3 is TGTGCCAGCAGTTCCGACCGGGGACATTTTACCCCCAATGAGCAGTTCTTC. It yields the protein CASSSDRGHFTPNEQFF.

This clonotype has only a few counts. The chain recombines TRBV24-1 with TRBJ2-1, with D possibly being TRBD1 or TRBD2 (5 bases each). The V end lost 9 bases, the J end lost 7 bases, and 12 bases lay between the germline ends. Germline V lookup: CDR1 KGHDR, CDR2 SFDVKD. CDR3 length: 12 amino acids. DNA for the CDR3: TGTGCCACCGGCCGGGACCTTAATGAGCAGTTCTTC. This gives the protein CATGRDLNEQFF.

The chain recombines TRBV7-2 with TRBJ2-3, with 8 bases fitting TRBD2. The germline CDR1 and CDR2 sequences are SGHTA and FQGNSA. CDR3 length equals 15 residues. V lost 5 bases, J lost 6 bases, and 10 bases stayed unmatched. CDR3: CASSIGGGRYDTQYF. In DNA, the CDR3 is TGTGCCAGCAGCATCGGGGGGGGGCGGTATGATACGCAGTATTTT.

This clonotype was seen more than once but under ten times. For the CDR3, the DNA is TGCGCCAGCAGTGAGACCGGGACTAAAGAGACCCAGTACTTC. Protein sequence: CASSETGTKETQYF. The chain has TRBV10-1 and TRBJ2-5; 7 bases are a match to TRBD2. The V segment lost 2 bases and the J segment 3 bases; nucleotides outside the gene matches: 3. The CDR3 runs to 14 residues. Germline loops: CDR1 WNHNN, CDR2 SYGVQD (reference sequence).

This clonotype was found many times. The chain carries TRBV10-3 and TRBJ1-2, with TRBD1 matching over 9 bases. Germline V gives CDR1 ENHRY, CDR2 SYGVKD. The CDR3 runs 18 residues. Losses at the gene ends were 8 bases for V and 0 bases for J; bases not matched to a gene: 16. Written as DNA, the CDR3 is TGTGCCATCCTTGACGTCCAGGGACAGGGAGACTCTAACTATGGCTACACCTTC. Its translation: CAILDVQGQGDSNYGYTF.

In its sample, this clonotype was seen a few times. This rearrangement joins TRBV28 to TRBJ2-7, with D perhaps TRBD1 or TRBD2 (5 bases each). The germline V gene encodes CDR1 MDHEN and CDR2 SYDVKM. This CDR3 is built from 14 residues. V lost 3 bases to trimming and J lost 6 bases, with 15 bases between them. This chain's CDR3 is CASSFPGRGSEQYF. CDR3 coding DNA: TGTGCCAGCAGTTTTCCAGGGAGAGGTAGCGAGCAGTACTTC.

In this sample, this clonotype turned up a few times. V is TRBV3-1 and J is TRBJ2-5; maybe TRBD2 (6 bases). The CDR3 is made up of 13 amino acids. V lost 4 bases to trimming and J lost 5 bases, with 11 bases between them. Germline CDR1 and CDR2: LGHDT and YNNKEL (reference sequence). Written as DNA, the CDR3 is TGTGCCAGCAGCCGGCAGGAGGGGGAGACCCAGTACTTC. This encodes CASSRQEGETQYF.

The chain links TRBV20-1 to TRBJ2-3; TRBD2 matches at 12 bases. The germline CDR1 and CDR2 sequences are DFQATT and SNEGSKA (reference sequence). J lost 0 bases, V lost 5 bases, and 12 bases had no gene match. The CDR3 extends over 18 amino acids. The CDR3 protein is CSAPPTSGGRLSTDTQYF. Here the CDR3 DNA reads TGCAGTGCTCCCCCGACTAGCGGGGGCCGCCTGAGCACAGATACGCAGTATTTT.

This clonotype came up a few times. J is TRBJ2-5 and V is TRBV10-1; 9 bases line up with TRBD2. The germline gives CDR1 WNHNN, CDR2 SYGVQD (reference sequence). V shed 3 bases, J shed 1 base, and the junction held 3 bases outside the gene matches. The CDR3 spans 15 residues. DNA of the CDR3: TGCGCCAGCAGTGATCAGACTAGCGGCCAAGAGACCCAGTACTTC. Encoded protein: CASSDQTSGQETQYF.

In regard to this clonotype: At one end, the junction sequence differs from germline, possibly due to a read error. The chain couples TRBV5-1 to TRBJ1-5; the D gene is possibly TRBD1 (5 bases). The germline gives CDR1 SGHRS, CDR2 YFSETQ. The CDR3 is 16 residues long. The CDR3 DNA follows: TGCGCCAGCAGTTTGGGGAACGGGGGAGGCAATCAGCCCCAGCATTTT. This gives the protein CASSLGNGGGNQPQHF.

The table lists this clonotype with a few counts. V usage is TRBV20-1 and J usage is TRBJ1-1, with a weak D call TRBD1 (5 bases). Germline values: CDR1 DFQATT, CDR2 SNEGSKA (reference sequence). This CDR3 contains 16 residues. V shed 1 base and J shed 2 bases, with 17 bases lying between them. The CDR3: CSARGNNQGYNTEAFF. CDR3 nucleotide sequence: TGCAGTGCTAGAGGGAACAACCAGGGATATAACACTGAAGCTTTCTTT.

This clonotype was recorded many times. The genes are TRBV18 and TRBJ2-1; D gene uncertain. Looked up from germline, CDR1 is KGHSH and CDR2 is LQKENI. V shed 5 bases and J shed 8 bases, with 13 bases lying between them. The CDR3 length is 13 residues. The CDR3: CASSAHVGDEQFF. The CDR3 DNA follows: TGTGCCAGCTCAGCACACGTGGGCGATGAGCAGTTCTTC. The complete variable domain, with remaining parts taken from reference TRBV18 and TRBJ2-1, reads NAGVMQNPRHLVRRRGQEARLRCSPMKGHSHVYWYRQLPEEGLKFMVYLQKENIIDESGMPKERFSAEFPKEGPSILRIQQVVRGDSAAYFCASSAHVGDEQFFGPGTRLTVL.

This clonotype showed up just a few times. The rearrangement uses TRBV10-3 and TRBJ2-1; D uncertain. The CDR3 has 14 amino acids. The V and J ends lost 3 bases and 9 bases respectively, with 15 bases between them. Per the germline V gene, CDR1 is ENHRY and CDR2 is SYGVKD. CDR3 region: CAISELDIEIEQFF. The CDR3 bases are TGTGCCATCAGTGAATTGGATATTGAGATTGAGCAGTTCTTC.

There are many counts of this clonotype. The chain has TRBV6-5 and TRBJ2-7; possible D gene TRBD2, 5 bases. The CDR3 has 15 amino acids. Deletions cut 6 bases from V and 4 bases from J, with 19 bases between. CDR1 is MNHEY and CDR2 is SVGAGI in the germline V gene. The CDR3 reads CASRLDYRGIYEQYF. For the CDR3, the DNA is TGTGCCAGCAGACTCGACTACCGAGGGATTTACGAGCAGTACTTC.